The clone carrying this T cell receptor (beta chain) was counted only a few times. Time point indicated: healthy volunteer bleed at 2 weeks. Blood, whole and unfractionated, served as the source for total RNA extraction. V was pared by 7 bases and J by 5 bases, with 18 bases between. The CDR3 is made up of 15 amino acids. In germline, CDR1 is MDHEN, CDR2 SYDVKM. Authors' analysis steps: From roughly 23,000 to 700,000 TCRs were found per sample, with a median of about 100,000. TCRdb reprocessed the RACE reads via MiXCR and lists one record per CDR3 protein. None of the V and J calls come from the authors' own analysis; TCRdb made them. The table records 45,000 or so distinct CDR3 sequences, roughly 4.5% of them present only once. The sample originates from a study of human T cells and chemical hapten exposure.

V gene TRBV28 combines with J gene TRBJ2-4, with D possibly matching TRBD2 (6 bases). Input material: whole blood. The receptor's source is a human donor in good health. Some clones in this sample may be carry-over from other donors' samples. The CDR3 DNA sequence: TGTGCCAGCATTTCCGGAGGGGACTCCCAAAACATTCAGTACTTC. It specifies CASISGGDSQNIQYF.